This TCR beta chain was observed in a study of T cell responses to AZD1222 COVID-19 vaccine. The study, taken as a whole, reports: Among vaccine-associated CD4 TCRs, coverage spanned spike, with dominance at 160-218 and 743-854. Baseline serostatus was positive in only a handful of AZD1222 recipients. Among spike-specific TCRs, nearly half reportedly target unmutated variant regions.

TCRdb keeps only in-frame clones here, not all; method: immunoSEQ multiplex PCR. The sample records around 110,000 clones, roughly 80% being singletons. With respect to this clone: Its specificity is unknown.

V was shortened by 10 bases and J by 1 base, with 9 bases between the two germline ends. Germline CDR1 and CDR2: KGHDR and SFDVKD. CDR3 length: 12 residues. Source: peripheral blood, taken on day 0 of AZD1222 vaccination. The V gene is TRBV24-1, the J gene TRBJ1-1; D perhaps matches TRBD1 (6 bases). This clonotype was sampled from an adult in good health. CDR3 sequence reads: CATSQGNTEAFF. In DNA, the CDR3 is TGTGCCACTTCACAGGGGAACACTGAAGCTTTCTTT.